Sequencing of this T cell receptor (beta chain) was carried out in a study of Graves' ophthalmopathy and Graves' hyperthyroidism. CDR3 regions of TCR beta were amplified from RNA transcripts. HTBI primers were used in a first-round RT-PCR, which preceded a second-round multiplex PCR. TCRdb passed the multiplex PCR reads through MiXCR, listing each CDR3 protein once. Of about 700,000 distinct CDR3 sequences detected, under 50% appear once; the ten largest clones hold 2.5% to 3.5%. This CDR3 is 15 amino acids long. J gave up 4 bases and V 4 bases, and 4 bases lay outside the gene matches. Germline V gene data show CDR1 as SGDLS and CDR2 as YYNGEE. Symptoms, serum thyroxine and TRAb, thyroid ultrasound, and orbital computed tomography formed the diagnostic basis.

The receptor was derived from an adult man with Graves' ophthalmopathy. The sequenced material came from peripheral blood. The chain recombines TRBV9 with TRBJ1-4; the match to TRBD1 covers 10 bases. CDR3 in amino acids: CASSLGTGVNEKLFF. Here the CDR3 DNA reads TGTGCCAGCAGCCTAGGGACAGGGGTTAATGAAAAACTGTTTTTT.